The 23 T cell receptor beta chains given below trace back to one sample, sequenced in a study of blood T cells in healthy people across ages (dated by TCRdb to between 2015 and 2016). Receptors were amplified or captured by 5' RACE. Sequencing instrument: Illumina HiSeq 2500. A second about 7 to 11 cycle PCR used a sample-barcoded 5' primer and a J-beta primer mix. TCRdb's own reprocessing of the public reads used fastp at Q25 and MiXCR and kept productive beta chains. Every distinct CDR3 protein forms one entry, paired with its most common genes and DNA. This sample gives approximately 900,000 distinct CDR3 sequences in total; roughly 28% of them show up just once. Together, the top ten hold approximately 10% of the sample. These data were likewise used in another study, on T cells of mothers and their children.

The material sequenced was blood. The receptors shown here come from a woman aged 40 to 50 in good health.

Concerning this clonotype: This sequence may be a read error, since a much larger clone differs from it by one base. For the CDR3, the DNA is TGCAGTGCTAGAGATCTGTGGGCGGAAGATACGCAGTATTTT. Translated, it gives CSARDLWAEDTQYF. This chain connects TRBV20-1 to TRBJ2-3; D is ambiguous. V was trimmed by 0 bases and J by 5 bases, leaving 12 bases between them. There are 14 residues in the CDR3. CDR1 is DFQATT, CDR2 SNEGSKA, per germline (reference sequence).

The chain is built from TRBV30 and TRBJ2-3; D call uncertain. From germline, CDR1 is GTSNPN and CDR2 SVGIG (reference sequence). V dropped 4 bases and J dropped 3 bases, with 14 bases sitting between them. The CDR3 spans 14 residues. This chain's CDR3 is CAWNGNLGTDTQYF. The DNA for the CDR3 is TGTGCCTGGAACGGCAACCTGGGGACAGATACGCAGTATTTT. The variable domain in full, completed from reference TRBV30 and TRBJ2-3, reads SQTIHQWPATLVQPVGSPLSLECTVEGTSNPNLYWYRQAAGRGLQLLFYSVGIGQISSEVPQNLSASRPQDRQFILSSKKLLLSDSGFYLCAWNGNLGTDTQYFGPGTRLTVL.

In this sample, this clonotype turned up many times. This chain uses TRBV6-6 with TRBJ2-7; weak D call: TRBD2 (5 bases). Trimming left V 2 bases short and J 3 bases short, with 14 bases between. CDR3 length equals 15 residues. CDR1 and CDR2 (germline): MNHNY, SVGAGI (reference sequence). The CDR3 coding sequence is TGTGCCAGCAGTTACGACACTAGAATCGACTACGAGCAGTACTTC. Translating gives CASSYDTRIDYEQYF.

In this sample, this clonotype turned up a few times. The V gene is TRBV7-2, the J gene TRBJ1-6, with D perhaps TRBD1 (6 bases). The germline gives CDR1 SGHTA, CDR2 FQGNSA. The CDR3 loop spans 18 amino acids. The ends were cut back, 6 bases at V and 0 bases at J, with 18 bases in the middle. The DNA of the CDR3 is TGTGCCAGCAGTTACAACATTCGACAGGCCTCCTATAATTCACCCCTCCACTTT. Protein sequence: CASSYNIRQASYNSPLHF.

Comment on this clonotype: This may come from a read error, since a much larger clone is one base off. The rearrangement links TRBV4-1 to TRBJ1-1, with D possibly TRBD1 on 5 matching bases. The CDR3 contains 14 residues. Germline V CDR1 and CDR2: MGHRA, YSYEKL. The CDR3 here is CASSLGRGHSEVFF. The CDR3 nucleotides are TGCGCCAGCAGCCTGGGGAGGGGCCATTCTGAAGTTTTCTTT.

As concerns this clonotype: Sequence at one end of the junction differs from germline and may be a read error. This chain joins TRBV12-3 or TRBV12-4 and TRBJ2-3; 8 nucleotides line up with TRBD1. CDR3 length: 14 residues. The chain's CDR3 is CASSFGQGTDMQYF. The CDR3 bases are TGTGCCAGCAGTTTCGGACAGGGCACAGATATGCAGTATTTT.

This clonotype has ten or more counts. The chain couples TRBV20-1 to TRBJ2-7; D may be TRBD1 or TRBD2 (5 bases each). Germline V gives CDR1 DFQATT, CDR2 SNEGSKA (reference sequence). The CDR3 is 15 amino acids. Trimming stripped 1 base from V and 5 bases from J, with 18 bases between. The CDR3 here is CSARVRGRGIHEQYF. The CDR3 DNA reads as TGCAGTGCTAGAGTTCGGGGAAGGGGAATCCACGAGCAGTACTTC.

Ten or more counts support this clonotype. The chain recombines TRBV29-1 with TRBJ2-5, with D perhaps matching TRBD1 or TRBD2 (5 bases each). Deletions cut 4 bases from V and 4 bases from J, with 16 bases between. Germline V gene data show CDR1 as SQVTM and CDR2 as ANQGSEA. The CDR3 is 14 residues long. CDR3 coding DNA: TGCAGCGTTGCCCTAGGGGCCGCGGGAGAGACCCAGTACTTC. This codes for CSVALGAAGETQYF.

The sample holds many counts of this clonotype. CDR3 nucleotides: TGCAGTGGGGCAGGGGGTAAGCATGAGCAGTACTTC. Residues: CSGAGGKHEQYF. The chain links TRBV20-1 to TRBJ2-7; 7 positions agree with TRBD1. The CDR3 totals 12 residues. Germline assignment: CDR1 DFQATT and CDR2 SNEGSKA (reference sequence). Trimming cost V 7 bases and J 7 bases; bases outside gene matches: 10.

The rearrangement joins TRBV20-1 to TRBJ2-7; D tentatively fits TRBD1 or TRBD2 (5 bases each). CDR1 and CDR2 from the germline V gene are DFQATT and SNEGSKA (reference sequence). The CDR3 covers 11 residues. The V end lost 8 bases, the J end lost 5 bases, and 13 bases lay between the germline ends. For the CDR3, the DNA is TGCAGTTTAGTAGGGACCAACGAGCAGTACTTC. Translation: CSLVGTNEQYF.

This clonotype has only a few counts. At one end, the junction sequence differs from germline, possibly due to a read error. The chain employs TRBV24-1 and TRBJ2-7; a possible D gene is TRBD2 (5 bases). Looked up from germline, CDR1 is KGHDR and CDR2 is SFDVKD. The CDR3 has 14 amino acids. In nucleotides, the CDR3 is TGTGCCACCAATCTAAGAGGGCGATCCTGCGAGCAGTACTTC. The encoded protein is CATNLRGRSCEQYF.

This clonotype has only a few counts. The chain links TRBV5-4 to TRBJ1-2; D not certain. The CDR3 consists of 11 residues. Trimming shortened V by 3 bases and J by 7 bases, and 7 bases separated the two germline ends. Germline-derived CDR1 and CDR2 are SGHNT and YYREEE (reference sequence). This CDR3 is CASSSLTGYTF. The CDR3 bases are TGTGCCAGCAGCTCCCTGACTGGCTACACCTTC.

Concerning this clonotype: This may be a read error: a much more frequent sequence differs by one nucleotide. The gene calls are TRBV7-8 and TRBJ2-5, with no clear D. This CDR3 has 13 amino acids. Trimming pared 8 bases from V and 1 base from J, leaving 11 bases between. Germline-derived CDR1 and CDR2 are SGHVS and FQNEAQ. The CDR3 spells CASEQSLQETQYF. In DNA form, the CDR3 reads TGTGCCAGCGAGCAGTCCCTCCAAGAGACCCAGTACTTC.

This clonotype was counted ten times or more. The CDR3 coding sequence is TGCAGCGTGATGAGACTAGCCCCCAATGAGCAGTTCTTC. Translation: CSVMRLAPNEQFF. The chain recombines TRBV29-1 with TRBJ2-1, with 7 nucleotides matching TRBD2. V shed 6 bases and J 6 bases; nucleotides not matched to a gene: 8. Germline V gene data show CDR1 as SQVTM and CDR2 as ANQGSEA. CDR3 length: 13 residues.

V and J are TRBV28 and TRBJ2-1; 7 nucleotides line up with TRBD2. After removal of 6 bases from V and 0 bases from J, the junction contained 5 bases not matched to a gene. CDR3 length: 15 residues. Germline V gives CDR1 MDHEN, CDR2 SYDVKM. The chain's CDR3 is CASSPAGPSYNEQFF. The CDR3 nucleotides are TGTGCCAGCAGCCCAGCGGGACCCTCCTACAATGAGCAGTTCTTC.

This clonotype was counted ten times or more. The rearrangement uses TRBV5-1 and TRBJ2-7, with unresolved D. V lost 6 bases, J lost 3 bases, and 16 bases lay in between. The CDR3 runs to 14 residues. CDR1 and CDR2 from the germline V gene are SGHRS and YFSETQ. The CDR3 sequence: CASNEEQVNYEQYF. CDR3 in DNA: TGCGCCAGCAACGAGGAGCAGGTTAACTACGAGCAGTACTTC.

The DNA for the CDR3 is TGTGCCAGCAGTACTTGGACAGGGAATTATAATTCACCCCTCCACTTT. Its translation: CASSTWTGNYNSPLHF. V usage is TRBV27 and J usage is TRBJ1-6; 8 bases fit TRBD1. The J segment lost 4 bases and the V segment lost 5 bases, leaving 7 bases of the junction unmatched. The CDR3 consists of 16 residues. Germline-derived CDR1 and CDR2 are MNHEY and SMNVEV (reference sequence).

This clonotype was counted ten times or more. Germline is not matched at one junction end, which may reflect a read error. The genes are TRBV7-2 and TRBJ2-1, with 7 bases aligning to TRBD2. CDR1 and CDR2 (germline): SGHTA, FQGNSA. The CDR3 contains 14 residues. This CDR3 reads CASSLGGVYNEQFF. CDR3 DNA: TGCGCCAGCAGCTTGGGGGGGGTATACAATGAGCAGTTCTTC.

This clonotype was seen ten or more times. This chain links TRBV20-1 with TRBJ2-4, with 12 bases matching TRBD2. The trim removed 3 bases at V and 8 bases at J, leaving 14 bases unmatched. The V gene's germline CDR1 is DFQATT and CDR2 SNEGSKA (reference sequence). The CDR3 consists of 17 residues. The CDR3 sequence: CSASHRGLAGGRDIQYF. CDR3 DNA sequence: TGCAGTGCTAGCCACCGCGGGCTAGCGGGGGGGAGGGACATTCAGTACTTC.

Of note for this clonotype: This may arise from a read error, as a much more abundant clone is one base away. The CDR3 nucleotides are TGCGCCAGCAGCCCCGGCCTTGGGGGGTACTACGGGCAGTACTTC. This encodes CASSPGLGGYYGQYF. This rearrangement joins TRBV4-1 to TRBJ2-5; tentative D call: TRBD2 (6 bases). V was shortened by 4 bases and J by 11 bases, with 23 bases between the two germline ends. Germline V lookup: CDR1 MGHRA, CDR2 YSYEKL. The CDR3 sequence is 15 residues long.

The chain employs TRBV5-1 and TRBJ1-1, with D unresolved. Germline loops: CDR1 SGHRS, CDR2 YFSETQ. V gave up 4 bases and J gave up 1 base, with 14 bases separating them. This CDR3 spans 15 amino acids. The CDR3 region has the DNA TGCGCCAGCAGCCGCTCAACATCATCGAACACTGAAGCTTTCTTT. Translating it yields CASSRSTSSNTEAFF.

This clonotype was observed a few times. Here the CDR3 reads CASSLGPPGGPYEQYF. The DNA of the CDR3 is TGCGCCAGCAGCTTGGGGCCCCCAGGAGGCCCCTACGAGCAGTACTTC. The genes are TRBV5-1 and TRBJ2-7, with TRBD2 as a possible D gene (5 bases). The germline V gene has CDR1 SGHRS and CDR2 YFSETQ. V lost 0 bases, J lost 2 bases, and 15 bases lay in between. This CDR3 has 16 amino acids.

This clonotype was picked up many times. Written as DNA, the CDR3 is TGCAGCGGTGGGATCGCTACTAACTATGGCTACACCTTC. Its translation is CSGGIATNYGYTF. This chain links TRBV29-1 with TRBJ1-2; D gene unclear. The CDR3 covers 13 residues. Germline CDR1 is SQVTM and CDR2 is ANQGSEA. V lost 7 bases and J 0 bases, leaving 12 bases between the germline ends.